This TCR beta chain stems from a study of shared clonotypes between healthy human individuals. The repertoire was sequenced with immunoSEQ multiplex PCR; TCRdb's copy has only in-frame clones and lacks some. The data contain 150,000 to 200,000 clones, 66% of them singletons. This receptor was obtained from a man between 25 and 39 years old in good health. The sequenced sample consisted of memory CD4+ T cells sorted from blood. The subset: CD45RA-negative fraction.

CDR3 sequence: CSVGERQETQYF. The DNA of the CDR3 is TGCAGCGTTGGGGAGCGGCAAGAGACCCAGTACTTC. The chain links TRBV29-1 to TRBJ2-5, with a possible D match to TRBD2 (5 bases). V lost 4 bases and J lost 2, with 8 bases in between. The CDR3 runs 12 residues. Looked up from germline, CDR1 is SQVTM and CDR2 is ANQGSEA.